Below, 14 T cell receptor beta chains from the same sample are listed, as sequenced in a study of blood T cell repertoires in COVID-19. TCRdb keeps only in-frame clones here, not all; method: immunoSEQ multiplex PCR. The sample lists about 59,000 clones, around 85% seen once, with around 9.7% in the top ten. The source material was peripheral blood. These receptors were collected from a human donor in a cohort sampled during active COVID-19.

This chain connects TRBV4-1 to TRBJ2-1, with 11 bases fitting TRBD2. Per germline, CDR1 MGHRA and CDR2 YSYEKL. Trimming at V came to 5 bases and at J to 9 bases, leaving 12 bases not matched to a gene. The CDR3 has 16 residues. DNA for the CDR3: TGCGCCAGCAGCTATACAGCCACTAGCGGGAGTAGTGAGCAGTTCTTC. Protein sequence: CASSYTATSGSSEQFF.

V and J are TRBV18 and TRBJ1-1; tentative D call: TRBD1 (5 bases). The CDR3 extends over 15 amino acids. The V end was cut by 3 bases, the J end by 0 bases, with 11 bases between. CDR1 and CDR2 from the germline V gene are KGHSH and LQKENI. The DNA for the CDR3 is TGTGCCAGCTCACCTAGGGGAGGGGTGAACACTGAAGCTTTCTTT. This codes for CASSPRGGVNTEAFF.

The chain carries TRBV7-8 and TRBJ2-3; 12 bases match TRBD2. Germline values: CDR1 SGHVS, CDR2 FQNEAQ. CDR3 length equals 16 residues. Trimming took 3 bases from V and 0 from J; bases not matched to a gene: 1. The CDR3 reads CASSFLAGGSTDTQYF. CDR3 nucleotides: TGTGCCAGCAGCTTCCTAGCGGGAGGGAGCACAGATACGCAGTATTTT.

The chain joins TRBV7-2 to TRBJ2-1; 8 nucleotides line up with TRBD2. The CDR3 loop spans 19 amino acids. After removal of 1 base from V and 0 bases from J, the junction contained 11 bases not matched to a gene. Germline CDR1 and CDR2: SGHTA and FQGNSA. In nucleotides, the CDR3 is TGTGCCAGCAGCTTAGTGGCCTTCTACAGCGGGAGCTCCTACAATGAGCAGTTCTTC. Residues: CASSLVAFYSGSSYNEQFF.

V gene TRBV27 combines with J gene TRBJ2-1; 7 bases agree with TRBD2. Trimming took 6 bases from V and 8 from J; bases not matched to a gene: 7. Germline CDR1 is MNHEY and CDR2 is SMNVEV (reference sequence). The CDR3 totals 13 residues. The CDR3 DNA follows: TGTGCCAGCAGGCCCGGGGGGTTCGATGAGCAGTTCTTC. This codes for CASRPGGFDEQFF.

The chain is built from TRBV6-2 or TRBV6-3 and TRBJ2-7; 15 positions match TRBD2. The CDR3 spans 18 residues. CDR1 is MNHEY, CDR2 SVGEGT, per germline. Losses at the gene ends were 5 bases for V and 1 base for J; bases not matched to a gene: 9. The chain's CDR3 is CASSPGLAGGGASYEQYF. The CDR3 DNA follows: TGTGCCAGCAGTCCGGGACTAGCGGGAGGTGGAGCGTCCTACGAGCAGTACTTC.

V gene TRBV28 combines with J gene TRBJ2-5, with D possibly matching TRBD2 (5 bases). Germline V lookup: CDR1 MDHEN, CDR2 SYDVKM. V lost 6 bases to trimming and J lost 5 bases, with 16 bases between them. This CDR3 comprises 14 residues. The CDR3 DNA follows: TGTGCCAGCAGCCCCAGTGGGAGCGGCGAGACCCAGTACTTC. As protein: CASSPSGSGETQYF.

This clone has just a few counts. The chain links TRBV4-1 to TRBJ2-7; D perhaps matches TRBD2 (5 bases). V lost 2 bases and J lost 0, with 26 bases in between. The CDR3 totals 20 residues. Germline-derived CDR1 and CDR2 are MGHRA and YSYEKL. Written as DNA, the CDR3 is TGCGCCAGCAGCCAAATGTACGGGGTTCTATCCGGCCTCGCCTCCTACGAGCAGTACTTC. It yields the protein CASSQMYGVLSGLASYEQYF.

This chain uses TRBV7-2 with TRBJ2-2; D is unresolved. CDR1 is SGHTA and CDR2 is FQGNSA in the germline V gene. This CDR3 is built from 13 residues. V was shortened by 2 bases and J by 6 bases, with 7 bases between the two germline ends. CDR3 DNA: TGTGCCAGCAGCTTACGAGTCGCCGGGGAGCTGTTTTTT. It encodes CASSLRVAGELFF.

The chain has TRBV5-6 and TRBJ1-3; unclear D gene. V lost 2 bases to trimming and J lost 0 bases, with 3 bases between them. Germline V gene lookup returns CDR1 SGHDT and CDR2 YYEEEE. This CDR3 contains 13 residues. The DNA for the CDR3 is TGTGCCAGCAGCTTCTACTCTGGAAACACCATATATTTT. Encoded protein: CASSFYSGNTIYF.

The gene calls are TRBV19 and TRBJ2-2, with D uncertain. Trimming removed 11 bases from V and 7 bases from J, with 11 bases in between. The CDR3 totals 11 residues. CDR1 and CDR2 (germline): LNHDA, SQIVND (reference sequence). The CDR3 loop reads CAGLFGGELFF. The DNA of the CDR3 is TGTGCCGGGCTTTTTGGCGGGGAGCTGTTTTTT.

This clone was seen just once. CDR3 DNA: TGTGCCAGCAGCTTGGGCCCGAGGGGCACAGATACGCAGTATTTT. This encodes CASSLGPRGTDTQYF. The V call is TRBV5-4, the J call TRBJ2-3; the D gene is possibly TRBD2 (5 bases). CDR1 and CDR2 (germline): SGHNT, YYREEE (reference sequence). The CDR3 spans 15 residues. Trimming took off 0 bases at V and 1 base at J, with 9 bases between the two ends.

V and J are TRBV7-6 and TRBJ2-3; TRBD2 aligns across 9 bases. Germline lookup yields CDR1 SGHVS and CDR2 FNYEAQ. This CDR3 spans 15 amino acids. V was clipped by 3 bases and J by 3 bases; unmatched bases: 4. CDR3 in DNA: TGTGCCAGCAGCTTTAGCGGGAGCCGGACAGATACGCAGTATTTT. Its protein is CASSFSGSRTDTQYF.

V is TRBV11-1 and J is TRBJ2-1, with 7 bases matching TRBD2. V lost 1 base to trimming and J lost 0 bases; unmatched junction nucleotides: 0. This CDR3 is built from 15 residues. CDR1 and CDR2 (germline): SGHAT, FQDESV (reference sequence). CDR3 amino acids: CASSLGGGSYNEQFF. The CDR3 nucleotides are TGTGCCAGCAGCTTAGGCGGGGGCTCCTACAATGAGCAGTTCTTC. Drawing the rest from reference TRBV11-1 and TRBJ2-1, the complete variable domain is EAEVAQSPRYKITEKSQAVAFWCDPISGHATLYWYRQILGQGPELLVQFQDESVVDDSQLPKDRFSAERLKGVDSTLKIQPAELGDSAMYLCASSLGGGSYNEQFFGPGTRLTVL.